A single sample gave rise to the 19 T cell receptor beta chains below, sequenced in a study of shared clonotypes between healthy human individuals. The protocol was immunoSEQ multiplex PCR, while the TCRdb copy is restricted to in-frame clones and leaves out a portion. This table holds about 710,000 clones, around 70% found once. Sample: memory CD4+ T cells sorted from blood. Subset reported: CD45RA-negative fraction. Every receptor here comes from a woman aged 25-40 years in good health.

The rearrangement uses TRBV18 and TRBJ2-5; perhaps D is TRBD1 or TRBD2 (5 bases each). Trimming took off 3 bases at V and 4 bases at J, with 18 bases between the two ends. The CDR3 length is 16 residues. Germline V gene data show CDR1 as KGHSH and CDR2 as LQKENI. In nucleotides, the CDR3 is TGTGCCAGCTCACCCCAGGGAGCGGCAACGCGAGAGACCCAGTACTTC. It yields the protein CASSPQGAATRETQYF.

The chain is built from TRBV5-5 and TRBJ2-5, with no clear D. Germline V gives CDR1 SGHKS, CDR2 YYEKEE (reference sequence). The CDR3 spans 13 residues. V was shortened by 7 bases and J by 2 bases, with 12 bases between the two germline ends. DNA of the CDR3: TGTGCCAGCGGCCCTCGGATACAAGAGACCCAGTACTTC. It encodes CASGPRIQETQYF.

This clone was seen a few times. The chain links TRBV25-1 to TRBJ2-5; no clear D. Trimming shortened V by 2 bases and J by 5 bases, and 3 bases separated the two germline ends. CDR3 size: 11 residues. In germline, CDR1 is MGHDK, CDR2 SYGVNS. CDR3 coding DNA: TGTGCCAGCAGTGAAGTGGAGACCCAGTACTTC. Translated: CASSEVETQYF.

V and J are TRBV7-2 and TRBJ2-7, with D possibly being TRBD2 (5 bases). This CDR3 is 12 amino acids long. V lost 1 base, J lost 4 bases, and 5 bases lay in between. Germline CDR1 and CDR2: SGHTA and FQGNSA. The CDR3 DNA reads TGTGCCAGCAGCTTAGGGGAGTACGAGCAGTACTTC. It translates to CASSLGEYEQYF.

The rearrangement links TRBV5-5 to TRBJ2-7; TRBD2 might be the D (6 bases). The V end lost 0 bases, the J end lost 2 bases, and 15 bases lay between the germline ends. The CDR3 covers 16 residues. Germline V gene data show CDR1 as SGHKS and CDR2 as YYEKEE (reference sequence). The CDR3: CASSLGWDLRTYEQYF. The DNA of the CDR3 is TGTGCCAGCAGCTTGGGTTGGGACTTACGTACCTACGAGCAGTACTTC.

The rearrangement joins TRBV18 to TRBJ1-5, with D uncertain. The CDR3 consists of 17 residues. V shed 1 base and J shed 0 bases, with 13 bases lying between them. Per the germline V gene, CDR1 is KGHSH and CDR2 is LQKENI. CDR3 region: CASSPQVRDYSNQPQHF. The CDR3 region has the DNA TGTGCCAGCTCACCACAGGTCAGAGATTATAGCAATCAGCCCCAGCATTTT.

The chain employs TRBV2 and TRBJ2-1, with 7 bases identical to TRBD2. CDR1 is SNHLY and CDR2 is FYNNEI in the germline V gene. This CDR3 region has 15 residues. After removal of 8 bases from V and 0 bases from J, the junction contained 7 bases not matched to a gene. CDR3: CASAFSGFSYNEQFF. CDR3 DNA: TGTGCCAGCGCATTTAGCGGGTTCTCCTACAATGAGCAGTTCTTC.

The chain is built from TRBV4-2 and TRBJ2-1; TRBD2 aligns across 8 bases. CDR1 is LGHNA and CDR2 is YNFKEQ in the germline V gene. The CDR3 extends over 19 amino acids. The V and J ends lost 5 bases and 7 bases, in that order; junction bases with no gene match: 22. CDR3 nucleotide sequence: TGTGCCAGCAGCACCGGGACATACCGAGTCGGGAGGGCCAAGAATGAGCAGTTCTTC. Translated, it gives CASSTGTYRVGRAKNEQFF.

The chain uses TRBV14 and TRBJ2-5, with D possibly matching TRBD1 (5 bases). This CDR3 is built from 16 residues. The germline V gene encodes CDR1 SGHDN and CDR2 FVKESK. V shed 1 base and J shed 3 bases, with 15 bases lying between them. DNA of the CDR3: TGTGCCAGCAGCCAAGCCAGGGTCTCTGGGAAAGAGACCCAGTACTTC. Protein: CASSQARVSGKETQYF.

The chain recombines TRBV2 with TRBJ1-2; a weak D match, TRBD1 (5 bases). CDR1 SNHLY and CDR2 FYNNEI come from the germline V gene. Deletions cut 6 bases from V and 0 bases from J, with 14 bases between. CDR3 length: 15 residues. The CDR3 region has the DNA TGTGCCAGCAGAGAACTCGACAGAACTAACTATGGCTACACCTTC. It is translated as CASRELDRTNYGYTF.

This clone was observed a handful of times. The rearrangement uses TRBV6-5 and TRBJ2-7; unclear D gene. With 5 bases removed from V and 7 bases from J, the gap between germline ends came to 15 bases. Per the germline V gene, CDR1 is MNHEY and CDR2 is SVGAGI. This CDR3 region has 13 residues. Here the CDR3 reads CASSIQGLGEQYF. The CDR3 nucleotides are TGTGCCAGCAGTATCCAAGGCCTAGGGGAGCAGTACTTC.

The chain is built from TRBV30 and TRBJ2-1; TRBD2 agrees at 10 bases. V lost 3 bases to trimming and J lost 3 bases; unmatched junction nucleotides: 8. CDR3 length: 16 residues. Looked up from germline, CDR1 is GTSNPN and CDR2 is SVGIG (reference sequence). CDR3 loop: CAWSPGLADYYNEQFF. CDR3 nucleotides: TGTGCCTGGAGCCCCGGACTAGCGGATTACTACAATGAGCAGTTCTTC.

J is TRBJ2-2 and V is TRBV7-9; D uncertain. Germline assignment: CDR1 SEHNR and CDR2 FQNEAQ (reference sequence). This CDR3 contains 14 residues. The V end lost 5 bases, the J end lost 1 base, and 8 bases lay between the germline ends. The CDR3 loop is CASSRGRNTGELFF. CDR3 DNA sequence: TGTGCCAGCAGCCGAGGACGGAACACCGGGGAGCTGTTTTTT.

This clone was detected only a few times. The chain recombines TRBV6-1 with TRBJ1-2, with D possibly matching TRBD1 (5 bases). There are 14 residues in the CDR3. Per germline, CDR1 MNHNS and CDR2 SASEGT. V was shortened by 2 bases and J by 6 bases, with 13 bases between the two germline ends. As DNA, the CDR3 is TGTGCCAGCAGTGAACCGGGGACCGTTAATGGCTACACCTTC. This translates into CASSEPGTVNGYTF.

This clone was seen at least ten times. The rearrangement links TRBV14 to TRBJ1-1, with D perhaps TRBD1 (5 bases). Per germline, CDR1 SGHDN and CDR2 FVKESK. This CDR3 contains 13 residues. The V end lost 6 bases, the J end lost 11 bases, and 19 bases lay between the germline ends. In nucleotides, the CDR3 is TGTGCCAGCAGTACCCACCAGGGATCGAATGCTTTCTTT. Its translation is CASSTHQGSNAFF.

This clone is a singleton in its sample. The chain recombines TRBV28 with TRBJ2-7; D is unresolved. Germline CDR1 and CDR2: MDHEN and SYDVKM. Trimming removed 5 bases at V and 3 bases at J, with 26 bases between. The CDR3 length is 18 residues. The CDR3 reads CASSPTLPLVSPDYEQYF. The DNA for the CDR3 is TGTGCCAGCAGTCCCACCCTGCCTCTAGTATCCCCTGACTACGAGCAGTACTTC. The full variable domain, its missing parts supplied by reference TRBV28 and TRBJ2-7, is DVKVTQSSRYLVKRTGEKVFLECVQDMDHENMFWYRQDPGLGLRLIYFSYDVKMKEKGDIPEGYSVSREKKERFSLILESASTNQTSMYLCASSPTLPLVSPDYEQYFGPGTRLTVT.

The rearrangement links TRBV4-1 to TRBJ1-3; perhaps TRBD1 as D (6 bases). CDR1 is MGHRA and CDR2 is YSYEKL in the germline V gene. This CDR3 is built from 16 residues. Deletions cut 2 bases from V and 2 bases from J, with 13 bases between. In DNA, the CDR3 is TGCGCCAGCAGCCAACCCACAGGGAGGACTGGAAACACCATATATTTT. This codes for CASSQPTGRTGNTIYF.

This clone came up a few times. The CDR3 region has the DNA TGTGCCAGCTCACCAGTACAGCACGTCTCTGGGGCCAACGTCCTGACTTTC. Translated, it gives CASSPVQHVSGANVLTF. The rearrangement uses TRBV18 and TRBJ2-6; no firm D call. The CDR3 totals 17 residues. With 2 bases removed from V and 0 bases from J, the gap between germline ends came to 11 bases. Germline CDR1 is KGHSH and CDR2 is LQKENI.

The chain uses TRBV27 and TRBJ2-2; a possible D gene is TRBD2 (5 bases). The CDR3 spans 17 residues. The V gene lost 1 base and the J gene lost 4 bases, with 16 bases spanning the gap. CDR1 and CDR2 (germline): MNHEY, SMNVEV (reference sequence). The CDR3 region has the DNA TGTGCCAGCAGTTTATACCCCCCCAGCGGATTCACCGGGGAGCTGTTTTTT. As protein: CASSLYPPSGFTGELFF.